This is a list of T cell receptor beta chains from one sample in a study of T cells after posttransplantation cyclophosphamide. TCRdb keeps only in-frame clones here, not all; method: immunoSEQ multiplex PCR. The sample yields about 66,000 clones, around 93% seen once. The sample taken for sequencing was PBMCs. These receptor sequences come from a woman in her 30s in good health and a related stem cell transplant donor. The CDR3 runs from the conserved cysteine through the conserved F or W. A D gene is named only where the DNA matches it firmly. A clone size is listed for some rows: how often the clone was seen (once, few, many), or a class if it is expanded.

clone size	V gene	J gene	D gene	CDR3 protein	CDR3 DNA
many	TRBV14	TRBJ2-1	.	CASSQDWERLGEQFF	TGTGCCAGCAGCCAAGATTGGGAGCGCTTAGGGGAGCAGTTCTTC
.	TRBV7-2	TRBJ2-2	.	CASSGVVPGELFF	TGTGCCAGCAGCGGAGTGGTCCCCGGGGAGCTGTTTTTT
.	TRBV10-3	TRBJ2-1	.	CAISESSVQVYNEQFF	TGTGCCATCAGTGAGTCTTCGGTTCAGGTTTACAATGAGCAGTTCTTC
.	TRBV15	TRBJ1-2	.	CATSRGGTEGYGYTF	TGTGCCACCAGCAGAGGCGGCACCGAGGGCTATGGCTACACCTTC
.	TRBV5-1	TRBJ2-2	TRBD1	CASSRGQATGELFF	TGCGCCAGCAGCCGAGGACAGGCCACCGGGGAGCTGTTTTTT
.	TRBV19	TRBJ1-6	.	CASSPQTGTNSPLHF	TGTGCCAGTAGTCCCCAGACAGGAACTAATTCACCCCTCCACTTT
.	TRBV7-2	TRBJ1-1	TRBD1	CASSLTGGNTEAFF	TGTGCCAGCAGCTTGACAGGGGGGAACACTGAAGCTTTCTTT
.	TRBV7-7	TRBJ2-5	.	CASSQLTAGETQYF	TGTGCCAGCAGCCAACTGACTGCGGGTGAGACCCAGTACTTC
.	TRBV11-2	TRBJ2-2	.	CASSLVGGPRGTGELFF	TGTGCCAGCAGCTTAGTTGGGGGGCCCCGCGGCACCGGGGAGCTGTTTTTT
.	TRBV6-1	TRBJ2-2	.	CASRWETGELFF	TGTGCCAGCAGATGGGAAACCGGGGAGCTGTTTTTT
.	TRBV25-1	TRBJ2-5	.	CASSPNPDKQETQYF	TGTGCCAGCAGCCCAAACCCCGACAAGCAAGAGACCCAGTACTTC
.	TRBV6-1	TRBJ1-5	.	CASRHRGEGNQPQHF	TGTGCCAGCAGGCACCGGGGGGAGGGCAATCAGCCCCAGCATTTT
.	TRBV6-5	TRBJ2-5	.	CASSYQRMETQYF	TGTGCCAGCAGTTACCAGCGTATGGAGACCCAGTACTTC
.	TRBV5-6	TRBJ2-7	TRBD1	CASSSPGQGAYEQYF	TGTGCCAGCAGCTCTCCGGGACAGGGGGCCTACGAGCAGTACTTC
once	TRBV7-3	TRBJ1-2	TRBD1	CASRLDREVLSYTF	TGTGCCAGCAGACTAGACAGGGAAGTCTTAAGCTACACCTTC
.	TRBV7-9	TRBJ1-1	.	CASSLAQGTEAFF	TGTGCCAGCAGCTTAGCGCAAGGAACTGAAGCTTTCTTT
once	TRBV30	TRBJ1-3	TRBD1	CAWSYTRTGSFGNTIYF	TGTGCCTGGAGCTACACCAGGACAGGTAGCTTTGGAAACACCATATATTTT
once	TRBV4-2	TRBJ2-1	.	CASSQKTRGASYNEQFF	TGTGCCAGCAGCCAAAAGACCCGGGGCGCGTCCTACAATGAGCAGTTCTTC
.	TRBV21-1	TRBJ1-2	.	CASTHPGRDNSNYGYTF	TGTGCCAGCACCCATCCCGGGAGAGATAACTCTAACTATGGCTACACCTTC
.	TRBV27	TRBJ1-1	TRBD1	CASSFWAGGRGTEAFF	TGTGCCAGCAGTTTCTGGGCAGGGGGAAGAGGTACTGAAGCTTTCTTT
.	TRBV21-1	TRBJ1-4	.	CASSKVVGLGEKLFF	TGTGCCAGCAGCAAGGTTGTGGGGTTGGGCGAAAAACTGTTTTTT
.	TRBV2	TRBJ2-5	TRBD1	CASGDRRQETQYF	TGTGCCAGCGGGGACAGACGCCAAGAGACCCAGTACTTC
.	TRBV30	TRBJ1-1	TRBD1	CAAGRDSYTEAFF	TGTGCCGCGGGTCGGGACAGCTACACTGAAGCTTTCTTT
.	TRBV7-9	TRBJ1-5	.	CASSLGGLGRSNQPQHF	TGTGCCAGCAGCTTAGGGGGGCTCGGGAGAAGCAATCAGCCCCAGCATTTT
.	TRBV19	TRBJ1-1	.	CASSARLDSEAFF	TGTGCCAGTAGTGCCCGTTTAGACAGTGAAGCTTTCTTT
.	TRBV7-2	TRBJ2-3	.	CASSQGAGGTDTQYF	TGTGCCAGCAGCCAGGGGGCGGGGGGGACAGATACGCAGTATTTT
medium-sized	TRBV9	TRBJ1-1	.	CASSPHGLNTEAFF	TGTGCCAGCAGCCCACATGGATTGAACACTGAAGCTTTCTTT
.	TRBV28	TRBJ1-5	.	CASSLGRRNQPQHF	TGTGCCAGCAGTTTGGGTAGGCGCAATCAGCCCCAGCATTTT
.	TRBV7-8	TRBJ2-1	.	CASSRAGFNEQFF	TGTGCCAGCAGCAGAGCAGGGTTCAATGAGCAGTTCTTC
.	TRBV12-5	TRBJ2-5	TRBD2	CASGPGGAGGLETQYF	TGTGCTAGTGGTCCCGGTGGGGCGGGGGGGCTAGAGACCCAGTACTTC
.	TRBV6-5	TRBJ1-4	TRBD1	CASSYRGRRTNEKLFF	TGTGCCAGCAGTTACAGGGGGCGAAGAACTAATGAAAAACTGTTTTTT
.	TRBV5-6	TRBJ2-4	TRBD2	CASSAGTRGIQLAKNIQYF	TGTGCCAGCAGCGCGGGGACTAGAGGTATCCAACTAGCCAAAAACATTCAGTACTTC
.	TRBV19	TRBJ1-3	TRBD1	CASTDRGSSGNTIYF	TGTGCCAGTACCGACAGGGGAAGCTCTGGAAACACCATATATTTT
.	TRBV30	TRBJ2-1	TRBD2	CAWSLAGGNNEQFF	TGTGCCTGGTCTCTAGCGGGGGGCAACAATGAGCAGTTCTTC
.	TRBV27	TRBJ2-7	TRBD1	CASRGTGSSYEQYF	TGTGCCAGCAGGGGGACAGGCAGCTCCTACGAGCAGTACTTC
.	TRBV5-5	TRBJ2-1	TRBD2	CASSSGTSRYNEQFF	TGTGCCAGCAGCTCTGGGACTAGCCGTTACAATGAGCAGTTCTTC
.	TRBV18	TRBJ1-2	.	CASSPLPRQAGYGYTF	TGTGCCAGCTCACCCTTACCTCGGCAGGCTGGCTATGGCTACACCTTC